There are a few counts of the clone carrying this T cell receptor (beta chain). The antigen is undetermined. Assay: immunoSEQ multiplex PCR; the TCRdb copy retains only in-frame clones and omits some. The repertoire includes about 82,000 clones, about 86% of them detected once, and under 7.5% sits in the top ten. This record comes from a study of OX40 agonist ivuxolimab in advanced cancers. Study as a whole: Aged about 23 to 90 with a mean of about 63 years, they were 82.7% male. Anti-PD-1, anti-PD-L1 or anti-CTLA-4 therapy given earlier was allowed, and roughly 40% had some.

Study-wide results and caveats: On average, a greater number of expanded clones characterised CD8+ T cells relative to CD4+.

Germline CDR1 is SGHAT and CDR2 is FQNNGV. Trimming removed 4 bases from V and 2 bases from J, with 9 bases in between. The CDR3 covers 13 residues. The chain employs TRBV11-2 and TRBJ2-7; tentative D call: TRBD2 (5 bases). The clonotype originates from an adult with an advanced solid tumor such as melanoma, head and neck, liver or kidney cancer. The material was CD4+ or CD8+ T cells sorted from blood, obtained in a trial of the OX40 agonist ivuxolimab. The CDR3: CASSSPGTYEQYF. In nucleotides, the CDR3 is TGTGCCAGCAGCTCCCCGGGAACCTACGAGCAGTACTTC.